Following are 12 T cell receptor beta chains from one sample sequenced in a study of control samples from healthy donors and cancer patients. Data came from immunoSEQ multiplex PCR; TCRdb stores just in-frame clones and leaves some out. The sample shows approximately 100,000 clones, more than 75% of them seen only once. The sample taken for sequencing was blood. The receptors come from a man in his 60s in good health.

The V and J genes are TRBV28 and TRBJ1-6, with TRBD1 as a possible D gene (6 bases). Trimming removed 2 bases from V and 6 bases from J, with 14 bases in between. Per the germline V gene, CDR1 is MDHEN and CDR2 is SYDVKM. The CDR3 runs 16 residues. CDR3 sequence: CASSLVRTAANSPLHF. The CDR3, as DNA: TGTGCCAGCAGTTTAGTGCGGACAGCGGCTAATTCACCCCTCCACTTT.

This clone occurred once. The chain has TRBV3-1 (or the pseudogene TRBV3-2) and TRBJ2-1, with D perhaps TRBD1 (6 bases). Germline loops: CDR1 LGHDT, CDR2 YNNKEL (reference sequence). This CDR3 spans 14 amino acids. V was clipped by 10 bases and J by 6 bases, with 19 bases between them. CDR3 protein: CATARTVSFNEQFF. In nucleotides, the CDR3 is TGTGCCACCGCCCGGACAGTCTCGTTCAATGAGCAGTTCTTC.

This clone was detected many times. The rearrangement links TRBV28 to TRBJ2-1; D ambiguous. The CDR3 contains 13 residues. Trimming removed 2 bases at V and 7 bases at J, with 9 bases between. Germline loops: CDR1 MDHEN, CDR2 SYDVKM. The CDR3 DNA follows: TGTGCCAGCAGTTTAGTCACGGGTAATGAGCAGTTCTTC. It translates to CASSLVTGNEQFF.

The J gene is TRBJ2-3, the V gene TRBV13; 8 bases align to TRBD1. Germline CDR1 reads PRHDT; CDR2 reads FYEKMQ (reference sequence). The CDR3 has 18 amino acids. V lost 1 base to trimming and J lost 0 bases; unmatched junction nucleotides: 9. CDR3 DNA sequence: TGTGCCAGCAGCTTAGCAATCCGGGACAGGACTAGCACAGATACGCAGTATTTT. Protein sequence: CASSLAIRDRTSTDTQYF. Together with reference TRBV13 and TRBJ2-3, the CDR3 gives the full variable domain: AAGVIQSPRHLIKEKRETATLKCYPIPRHDTVYWYQQGPGQDPQFLISFYEKMQSDKGSIPDRFSAQQFSDYHSELNMSSLELGDSALYFCASSLAIRDRTSTDTQYFGPGTRLTVL.

The chain is built from TRBV19 and TRBJ1-5, with 10 bases identical to TRBD1. V dropped 7 bases and J dropped 3; count of bases not matched to a gene: 6. CDR3 length: 15 amino acids. Germline values: CDR1 LNHDA, CDR2 SQIVND (reference sequence). The CDR3 bases are TGTGCCAGTACCTTGACAGGGGGCTTCAATCAGCCCCAGCATTTT. Protein: CASTLTGGFNQPQHF.

This chain joins TRBV7-9 and TRBJ1-6, with D tentatively TRBD1 (6 bases). The ends were cut back, 1 base at V and 8 bases at J, with 12 bases in the middle. The CDR3 has 15 residues. Germline lookup yields CDR1 SEHNR and CDR2 FQNEAQ (reference sequence). The CDR3 coding sequence is TGTGCCAGCAGCTTAGGGGGGGCGGTGGATTCACCCCTCCACTTT. It translates to CASSLGGAVDSPLHF.

This clone was seen a few times. The J gene is TRBJ1-2, the V gene TRBV4-1, with a tentative D call TRBD1 (6 bases). Trimming removed 0 bases at V and 0 bases at J, with 17 bases between. CDR3 length: 18 residues. Germline V gene lookup returns CDR1 MGHRA and CDR2 YSYEKL. CDR3 protein: CASSQDRLWGRTNYGYTF. The CDR3 coding sequence is TGCGCCAGCAGCCAAGACCGCCTCTGGGGGCGGACTAACTATGGCTACACCTTC.

Only one count was recorded for this clone. J is TRBJ2-7 and V is TRBV2, with D perhaps matching TRBD1 (6 bases). Trimming shortened V by 9 bases and J by 3 bases, and 15 bases separated the two germline ends. The CDR3 extends over 13 amino acids. Per germline, CDR1 SNHLY and CDR2 FYNNEI. For the CDR3, the DNA is TGTGCCAGTTACCGGGACACCGTCTACGAGCAGTACTTC. This sequence encodes CASYRDTVYEQYF. Using reference TRBV2 and TRBJ2-7 for the parts outside the CDR3, the full variable domain is EPEVTQTPSHQVTQMGQEVILRCVPISNHLYFYWYRQILGQKVEFLVSFYNNEISEKSEIFDDQFSVERPDGSNFTLKIRSTKLEDSAMYFCASYRDTVYEQYFGPGTRLTVT.

This clone was detected once. The V gene is TRBV2, the J gene TRBJ1-3, with 8 bases lining up with TRBD1. The germline gives CDR1 SNHLY, CDR2 FYNNEI. The CDR3 is 14 amino acids. The ends lost 6 bases at V and 2 bases at J; junction bases unmatched: 3. The DNA of the CDR3 is TGTGCCAGCAGCTGGACAGGGACTGGAAACACCATATATTTT. As protein: CASSWTGTGNTIYF. Drawing the rest from reference TRBV2 and TRBJ1-3, the complete variable domain is EPEVTQTPSHQVTQMGQEVILRCVPISNHLYFYWYRQILGQKVEFLVSFYNNEISEKSEIFDDQFSVERPDGSNFTLKIRSTKLEDSAMYFCASSWTGTGNTIYFGEGSWLTVV.

V is TRBV5-1 and J is TRBJ2-1; 7 bases match TRBD2. In germline, CDR1 is SGHRS, CDR2 YFSETQ. Trimming cost V 2 bases and J 5 bases; bases outside gene matches: 16. This CDR3 is 18 amino acids long. In DNA form, the CDR3 reads TGCGCCAGCAGCTTTGGGGGGAGGGCCGGTCGATGGGACAATGAGCAGTTCTTC. This sequence encodes CASSFGGRAGRWDNEQFF.

This clone was observed a few times. The gene calls are TRBV29-1 and TRBJ1-2; tentative D call: TRBD1 (5 bases). V gave up 3 bases and J gave up 2 bases, with 25 bases separating them. The CDR3 spans 18 residues. Germline V gives CDR1 SQVTM, CDR2 ANQGSEA. CDR3 sequence reads: CSVDGNLMGPLKNYGYTF. The CDR3 nucleotides read TGCAGCGTTGATGGTAATTTAATGGGACCCCTTAAGAACTATGGCTACACCTTC. Using reference TRBV29-1 and TRBJ1-2 for the parts outside the CDR3, the full variable domain is SAVISQKPSRDICQRGTSLTIQCQVDSQVTMMFWYRQQPGQSLTLIATANQGSEATYESGFVIDKFPISRPNLTFSTLTVSNMSPEDSSIYLCSVDGNLMGPLKNYGYTFGSGTRLTVV.

This chain joins TRBV28 and TRBJ1-2; 10 nucleotides align to TRBD1. CDR3 size: 14 residues. CDR1 and CDR2 from the germline V gene are MDHEN and SYDVKM. The J segment lost 7 bases and the V segment lost 8 bases, leaving 10 bases of the junction unmatched. The CDR3 nucleotides are TGTGCCAGCCGAACAGGACAGGGGGACGGTGGCTACACCTTC. The encoded protein is CASRTGQGDGGYTF.